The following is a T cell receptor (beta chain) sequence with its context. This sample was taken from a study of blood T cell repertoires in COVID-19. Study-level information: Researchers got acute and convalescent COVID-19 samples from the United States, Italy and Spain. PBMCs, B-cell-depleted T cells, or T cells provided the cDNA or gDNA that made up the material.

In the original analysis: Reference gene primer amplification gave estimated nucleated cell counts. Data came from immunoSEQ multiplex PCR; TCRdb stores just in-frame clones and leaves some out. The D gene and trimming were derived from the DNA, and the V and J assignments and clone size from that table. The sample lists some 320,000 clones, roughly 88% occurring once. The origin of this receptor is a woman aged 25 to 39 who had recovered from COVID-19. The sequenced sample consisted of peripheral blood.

The CDR3 DNA reads as TGTGCCAGCAGTCAGGGGGCGGAGAGCCTTGCCTATGGCTACACCTTC. Encoded protein: CASSQGAESLAYGYTF. The genes are TRBV7-9 and TRBJ1-2; 8 nucleotides match TRBD1. The CDR3 covers 16 residues. Germline V CDR1 and CDR2: SEHNR, FQNEAQ (reference sequence). V lost 6 bases to trimming and J lost 4 bases; unmatched junction nucleotides: 13.